This T cell receptor (beta chain) was sequenced for a study of blood T cell repertoires in COVID-19. The overall study: Some COVID-19 samples were acute and others convalescent; all came from the United States, Italy and Spain. PBMCs, B-cell-depleted T cells, or T cells were the source of the cDNA or gDNA that made up the material.

Authors' methods: Reference gene primer amplification gave estimated nucleated cell counts. Using immunoSEQ multiplex PCR, the repertoire was profiled, and TCRdb retains in-frame clones only, with some absent. D and trimming come from the DNA, and the V and J calls and clone size come from that table. The table lists some 100,000 clones, approximately 86% of them singletons, with 5% in the top ten. CDR3 length: 16 residues. Germline V lookup: CDR1 SGHTA, CDR2 FQGNSA. Deletions cut 0 bases from V and 0 bases from J, with 10 bases between. The material sequenced was peripheral blood. The chain is built from TRBV7-2 and TRBJ2-3; possibly TRBD1 for D (6 bases). This TCR came from a human donor in a cohort sampled during active COVID-19. Here the CDR3 DNA reads TGTGCCAGCAGCTTAGCGGGGGCGGGTAGCACAGATACGCAGTATTTT. Translated: CASSLAGAGSTDTQYF.